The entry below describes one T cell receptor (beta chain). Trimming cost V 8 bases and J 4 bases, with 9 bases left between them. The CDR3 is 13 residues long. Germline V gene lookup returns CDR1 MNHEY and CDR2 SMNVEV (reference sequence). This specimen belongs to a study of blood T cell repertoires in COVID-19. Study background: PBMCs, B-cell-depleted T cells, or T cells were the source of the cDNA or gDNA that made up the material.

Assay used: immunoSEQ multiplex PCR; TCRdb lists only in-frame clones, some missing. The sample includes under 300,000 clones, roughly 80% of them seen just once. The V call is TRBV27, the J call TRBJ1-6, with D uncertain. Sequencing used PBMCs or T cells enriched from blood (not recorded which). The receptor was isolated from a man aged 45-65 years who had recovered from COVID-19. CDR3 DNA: TGTGCCAGCGGTACTAGATATAATTCACCCCTCCACTTT. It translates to CASGTRYNSPLHF.